Listed here are 21 T cell receptor beta chains from one sample, sequenced in a study of control samples from healthy donors and cancer patients. Assay: immunoSEQ multiplex PCR; the TCRdb copy retains only in-frame clones and omits some. The data show some 96,000 clones, approximately 84% seen once. The sample consisted of blood. The receptors were gathered from a woman aged 50 to 60 in good health.

The rearrangement uses TRBV6-5 and TRBJ2-2, with D maybe TRBD1 (5 bases). Trimming stripped 2 bases from V and 6 bases from J, with 16 bases between. CDR3 length: 16 residues. Germline CDR1 is MNHEY and CDR2 is SVGAGI. This chain's CDR3 is CASSYGGSGIAGELFF. The CDR3 region has the DNA TGTGCCAGCAGTTACGGTGGGTCAGGGATCGCCGGGGAGCTGTTTTTT.

This sequence joins TRBV11-3 and TRBJ2-3, with a tentative D call TRBD2 (5 bases). Germline assignment: CDR1 SGHNT and CDR2 YENEEA. The CDR3 is 15 amino acids. Trimming pared 1 base from V and 6 bases from J, leaving 14 bases between. The CDR3 here is CASSLGRGRGDTQYF. As DNA, the CDR3 is TGTGCCAGCAGCTTAGGACGCGGCCGCGGGGATACGCAGTATTTT.

V gene TRBV30 combines with J gene TRBJ2-2, with D possibly TRBD2 on 5 matching bases. Trimming removed 5 bases at V and 0 bases at J, with 16 bases between. The germline V gene encodes CDR1 GTSNPN and CDR2 SVGIG (reference sequence). The CDR3 contains 16 residues. The CDR3 reads CAWDTPGSPNTGELFF. The CDR3 bases are TGTGCCTGGGACACTCCGGGATCTCCGAACACCGGGGAGCTGTTTTTT.

V is TRBV19 and J is TRBJ2-3; D is undetermined. The CDR3 has 14 residues. The V and J ends lost 6 bases and 1 base respectively, with 11 bases between them. Germline CDR1 reads LNHDA; CDR2 reads SQIVND (reference sequence). CDR3 sequence reads: CASRDGPGTDTQYF. CDR3 in DNA: TGTGCCAGTAGGGACGGTCCGGGCACAGATACGCAGTATTTT.

The chain recombines TRBV5-1 with TRBJ1-1; 8 positions match TRBD1. Looked up from germline, CDR1 is SGHRS and CDR2 is YFSETQ. CDR3 length: 15 residues. Trimming cost V 5 bases and J 5 bases; bases outside gene matches: 11. The chain's CDR3 is CASRIHNQGATEAFF. The CDR3 DNA follows: TGCGCCAGCAGAATCCACAATCAGGGGGCGACTGAAGCTTTCTTT.

The V and J genes are TRBV6-2 or TRBV6-3 and TRBJ2-1; a possible D gene is TRBD2 (6 bases). The germline V gene has CDR1 MNHEY and CDR2 SVGEGT. Trimming pared 0 bases from V and 3 bases from J, leaving 15 bases between. The CDR3 has 17 residues. CDR3 DNA: TGTGCCAGCAGTTACTCGCCCGTTAGCGGAATCTACAATGAGCAGTTCTTC. Its protein is CASSYSPVSGIYNEQFF.

This chain joins TRBV5-6 and TRBJ2-1, with TRBD2 as a possible D gene (6 bases). CDR3 size: 12 residues. Trimming shortened V by 4 bases and J by 4 bases, and 6 bases separated the two germline ends. The germline CDR1 and CDR2 sequences are SGHDT and YYEEEE. In DNA, the CDR3 is TGTGCCAGCAGCCGGGGGTACAATGAGCAGTTCTTC. Encoded protein: CASSRGYNEQFF. Filled out from reference TRBV5-6 and TRBJ2-1, the complete variable domain reads DAGVTQSPTHLIKTRGQQVTLRCSPKSGHDTVSWYQQALGQGPQFIFQYYEEEERQRGNFPDRFSGHQFPNYSSELNVNALLLGDSALYLCASSRGYNEQFFGPGTRLTVL.

The chain has TRBV6-2 or TRBV6-3 and TRBJ2-3; the D gene is possibly TRBD2 (5 bases). Trimming removed 5 bases from V and 4 bases from J, with 10 bases in between. Germline V CDR1 and CDR2: MNHEY, SVGEGT. There are 13 residues in the CDR3. DNA of the CDR3: TGTGCCAGCAGTCTAACTAGTTCAGATACGCAGTATTTT. It translates to CASSLTSSDTQYF.

The chain couples TRBV9 to TRBJ2-3, with TRBD2 matching 9 bases. The junction had 6 bases not matched to a gene; V was cut back by 4 bases and J by 0 bases. The CDR3 has 16 residues. Looked up from germline, CDR1 is SGDLS and CDR2 is YYNGEE. This CDR3 reads CASSLIAGVSTDTQYF. In DNA, the CDR3 is TGTGCCAGCAGCCTAATAGCGGGGGTAAGCACAGATACGCAGTATTTT.

The chain combines TRBV11-1 with TRBJ2-1, with unresolved D. Trimming cost V 1 base and J 7 bases, with 5 bases left between them. CDR1 and CDR2 from the germline V gene are SGHAT and FQDESV (reference sequence). This CDR3 contains 12 residues. Here the CDR3 DNA reads TGTGCCAGCAGCTTAGATAGAAATGAGCAGTTCTTC. It encodes CASSLDRNEQFF.

The J gene is TRBJ2-7, the V gene TRBV19, with D tentatively TRBD1 or TRBD2 (5 bases each). The ends were cut back, 7 bases at V and 2 bases at J, with 18 bases in the middle. The CDR3 loop spans 15 amino acids. From germline, CDR1 is LNHDA and CDR2 SQIVND (reference sequence). In DNA, the CDR3 is TGTGCCAGTACTGCCGGGACCAGCCCCACCTACGAGCAGTACTTC. This gives the protein CASTAGTSPTYEQYF.

The chain carries TRBV15 and TRBJ1-6, with 12 nucleotides matching TRBD1. CDR1 and CDR2 from the germline V gene are LNHNV and YYDKDF (reference sequence). The V segment lost 1 base and the J segment 10 bases; nucleotides outside the gene matches: 5. This CDR3 spans 16 amino acids. CDR3 loop: CATSRGDRGRGSPLHF. DNA of the CDR3: TGTGCCACCAGCAGAGGGGACAGGGGGCGCGGGTCACCCCTCCACTTT.

J is TRBJ2-5 and V is TRBV13; maybe TRBD1 (6 bases). The CDR3 is made up of 14 amino acids. Germline lookup yields CDR1 PRHDT and CDR2 FYEKMQ (reference sequence). V lost 3 bases and J 1 base, leaving 9 bases between the germline ends. In DNA, the CDR3 is TGTGCCAGCAGCTTCGCAGGGGCCCAAGAGACCCAGTACTTC. Protein sequence: CASSFAGAQETQYF.

This sequence joins TRBV2 and TRBJ2-1, with D hard to call. The germline V gene encodes CDR1 SNHLY and CDR2 FYNNEI. The CDR3 is 11 residues long. V was cut by 8 bases and J by 7 bases, with 9 bases left in between. The DNA of the CDR3 is TGTGCCAGCGCGCCCCTAAATGAGCAGTTCTTC. Residues: CASAPLNEQFF.

The rearrangement joins TRBV25-1 to TRBJ2-5, with D perhaps matching TRBD1 (5 bases). The CDR3 covers 13 residues. The V end was cut by 6 bases, the J end by 4 bases, with 12 bases between. CDR1 is MGHDK and CDR2 is SYGVNS in the germline V gene. CDR3 loop: CASRGRLRETQYF. In DNA, the CDR3 is TGTGCCAGCAGGGGGCGGCTTAGAGAGACCCAGTACTTC.

This chain links TRBV5-1 with TRBJ1-2; D remains ambiguous. The germline V gene has CDR1 SGHRS and CDR2 YFSETQ. CDR3 size: 13 residues. The ends were cut back, 4 bases at V and 7 bases at J, with 14 bases in the middle. This CDR3 reads CASSPDGLGGYTF. As DNA, the CDR3 is TGCGCCAGCAGCCCAGACGGGCTTGGTGGCTACACCTTC.

This rearrangement joins TRBV7-2 to TRBJ2-1; perhaps TRBD1 as D (6 bases). Germline CDR1 SGHTA, CDR2 FQGNSA. The CDR3 length is 15 residues. V lost 1 base, J lost 1 base, and 8 bases lay in between. The CDR3 region is CASSLDRASYNEQFF. The CDR3, as DNA: TGTGCCAGCAGCTTAGACAGGGCATCCTACAATGAGCAGTTCTTC.

The chain combines TRBV18 with TRBJ2-5; D is unclear. V was cut by 1 base and J by 5 bases, with 17 bases left in between. Germline CDR1 is KGHSH and CDR2 is LQKENI. This CDR3 has 16 amino acids. The CDR3 here is CASSPQGQVAWETQYF. The CDR3 DNA reads TGTGCCAGCTCACCACAGGGCCAGGTTGCTTGGGAGACCCAGTACTTC.

This clone was counted only a few times. The V gene is TRBV6-6, the J gene TRBJ2-1; D unresolved. The germline gives CDR1 MNHNY, CDR2 SVGAGI (reference sequence). The CDR3 loop spans 12 amino acids. V shed 5 bases and J shed 7 bases, with 9 bases lying between them. DNA of the CDR3: TGTGCCAGCAGTCCCAGCATAAATGAGCAGTTCTTC. It is translated as CASSPSINEQFF.

The chain is built from TRBV11-3 and TRBJ2-6; 8 bases agree with TRBD1. The V gene's germline CDR1 is SGHNT and CDR2 YENEEA. V gave up 4 bases and J gave up 4 bases; unmatched junction bases: 6. The CDR3 is 16 residues long. The CDR3 here is CASSSGQGRGANVLTF. The CDR3 coding sequence is TGTGCCAGCAGCTCAGGACAGGGTCGAGGGGCCAACGTCCTGACTTTC.

V gene TRBV11-3 combines with J gene TRBJ2-3, with 8 bases lining up with TRBD2. Germline CDR1 is SGHNT and CDR2 is YENEEA. Trimming cost V 3 bases and J 0 bases; bases outside gene matches: 2. The CDR3 is 15 amino acids. The CDR3 here is CASSFGLASTDTQYF. As DNA, the CDR3 is TGTGCCAGCAGCTTTGGACTAGCAAGCACAGATACGCAGTATTTT.